One and the same sample provided the 11 T cell receptor beta chains below, sequenced in a study of control samples from healthy donors and cancer patients. Some clones are missing from TCRdb's copy, which holds only in-frame ones; the method was immunoSEQ multiplex PCR. The sample includes around 130,000 clones, approximately 90% of them seen just once. The material sequenced was blood. Receptors were obtained from a man aged 50 or older in good health.

The chain carries TRBV28 and TRBJ2-7; D remains ambiguous. This CDR3 region has 11 residues. Germline CDR1 and CDR2: MDHEN and SYDVKM. Trimming took off 6 bases at V and 6 bases at J, with 9 bases between the two ends. CDR3 coding DNA: TGTGCCAGCAGCCCCCGGACCGAGCAGTACTTC. It is translated as CASSPRTEQYF. Variable domain in full (rest from reference TRBV28 and TRBJ2-7): DVKVTQSSRYLVKRTGEKVFLECVQDMDHENMFWYRQDPGLGLRLIYFSYDVKMKEKGDIPEGYSVSREKKERFSLILESASTNQTSMYLCASSPRTEQYFGPGTRLTVT.

In its sample, this clone was seen once. V gene TRBV10-1 combines with J gene TRBJ1-5, with D possibly TRBD1 on 5 matching bases. Looked up from germline, CDR1 is WNHNN and CDR2 is SYGVQD (reference sequence). Trimming removed 8 bases at V and 6 bases at J, with 20 bases between. This CDR3 contains 15 residues. The CDR3 sequence is CASPPGHRGGQPQHF. CDR3 coding DNA: TGCGCCAGCCCCCCGGGCCACCGGGGCGGTCAGCCCCAGCATTTT.

The rearrangement joins TRBV11-3 to TRBJ2-7; D call uncertain. The germline V gene encodes CDR1 SGHNT and CDR2 YENEEA. CDR3 size: 15 residues. Trimming shortened V by 1 base and J by 3 bases, and 13 bases separated the two germline ends. The CDR3 sequence: CASSLGAGFHYEQYF. DNA for the CDR3: TGTGCCAGCAGCTTAGGGGCCGGGTTCCACTACGAGCAGTACTTC.

The chain uses TRBV19 and TRBJ2-7, with D possibly being TRBD1 (6 bases). From germline, CDR1 is LNHDA and CDR2 SQIVND (reference sequence). V lost 10 bases to trimming and J lost 3 bases, with 10 bases between them. CDR3 length: 11 amino acids. The CDR3 loop is CATSQGYEQYF. DNA for the CDR3: TGTGCCACTTCACAGGGCTACGAGCAGTACTTC.

This clone was counted once. This sequence joins TRBV4-2 and TRBJ1-2; D ambiguous. This CDR3 is built from 14 residues. V was clipped by 4 bases and J by 6 bases, with 15 bases between them. The germline V gene encodes CDR1 LGHNA and CDR2 YNFKEQ. In DNA form, the CDR3 reads TGTGCCAGCAGCCTTGCGGCCGGAGAAAATGGCTACACCTTC. It is translated as CASSLAAGENGYTF.

This chain joins TRBV7-6 and TRBJ2-1, with 11 positions matching TRBD2. This CDR3 has 17 amino acids. Looked up from germline, CDR1 is SGHVS and CDR2 is FNYEAQ. With 5 bases clipped from V and 6 bases from J, the junction kept 12 bases outside the gene matches. Here the CDR3 DNA reads TGTGCCAGCAGCCATTTTGAAGCTAGCGGGGGGAGCAATGAGCAGTTCTTC. It yields the protein CASSHFEASGGSNEQFF.

The gene calls are TRBV11-3 and TRBJ2-2; the D is unclear. Trimming took off 5 bases at V and 0 bases at J, with 7 bases between the two ends. The CDR3 contains 14 residues. Germline V gene data show CDR1 as SGHNT and CDR2 as YENEEA. DNA for the CDR3: TGTGCCAGCAGCCCGCGGACGAACACCGGGGAGCTGTTTTTT. This translates into CASSPRTNTGELFF.

V gene TRBV5-4 combines with J gene TRBJ1-3; TRBD1 is a possible D gene (6 bases). The CDR3 is made up of 16 amino acids. The germline V gene encodes CDR1 SGHNT and CDR2 YYREEE (reference sequence). Trimming removed 2 bases from V and 0 bases from J, with 12 bases in between. CDR3 loop: CASSLRQGNSGNTIYF. CDR3 in DNA: TGTGCCAGCAGCTTAAGGCAGGGGAACTCTGGAAACACCATATATTTT.

The chain joins TRBV29-1 to TRBJ2-7; weak D call: TRBD2 (5 bases). Trimming removed 7 bases at V and 3 bases at J, with 13 bases between. This CDR3 is 12 amino acids long. Germline CDR1 is SQVTM and CDR2 is ANQGSEA. The CDR3 DNA reads TGCAGCGCAAATCGGGGAAACTACGAGCAGTACTTC. This codes for CSANRGNYEQYF.

The chain has TRBV6-5 and TRBJ1-1, with 8 bases aligning to TRBD1. J gave up 8 bases and V 1 base, and 3 bases lay outside the gene matches. Looked up from germline, CDR1 is MNHEY and CDR2 is SVGAGI. The CDR3 runs 13 residues. CDR3 sequence: CASSYYGQGEAFF. CDR3 sequence (DNA): TGTGCCAGCAGTTACTATGGACAGGGCGAAGCTTTCTTT.

The chain carries TRBV7-2 and TRBJ1-4; D uncertain. The CDR3 runs to 14 residues. Germline V gene data show CDR1 as SGHTA and CDR2 as FQGNSA. V was trimmed by 1 base and J by 8 bases, leaving 11 bases between them. The CDR3 DNA reads as TGTGCCAGCAGCTTAGGGAGGTTGAGGGAAAAACTGTTTTTT. Residues: CASSLGRLREKLFF.